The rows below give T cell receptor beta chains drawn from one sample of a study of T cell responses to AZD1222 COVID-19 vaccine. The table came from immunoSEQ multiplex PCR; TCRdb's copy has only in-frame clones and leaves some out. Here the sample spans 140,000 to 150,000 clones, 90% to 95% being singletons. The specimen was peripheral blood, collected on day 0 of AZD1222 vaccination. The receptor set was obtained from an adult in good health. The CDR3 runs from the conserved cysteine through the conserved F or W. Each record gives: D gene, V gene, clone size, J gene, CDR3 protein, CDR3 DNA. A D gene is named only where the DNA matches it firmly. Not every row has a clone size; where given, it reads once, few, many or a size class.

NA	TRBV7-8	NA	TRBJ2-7	CASRPTTVFRRDYEQYF	TGTGCCAGCAGACCTACGACAGTATTTAGGAGGGACTACGAGCAGTACTTC
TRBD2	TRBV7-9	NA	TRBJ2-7	CASSGTSGVSSYEQYF	TGTGCCAGCAGCGGGACTAGCGGGGTTTCCTCCTACGAGCAGTACTTC
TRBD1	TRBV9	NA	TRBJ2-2	CASSGGQGFAGELFF	TGTGCCAGCAGCGGCGGACAGGGCTTTGCCGGGGAGCTGTTTTTT
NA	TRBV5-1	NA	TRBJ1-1	CASSLTGPLNTEAFF	TGCGCCAGCAGCTTGACAGGCCCTCTGAACACTGAAGCTTTCTTT
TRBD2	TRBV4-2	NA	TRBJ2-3	CASSRLAGGTDTQYF	TGTGCCAGCAGCCGACTAGCGGGGGGGACAGATACGCAGTATTTT
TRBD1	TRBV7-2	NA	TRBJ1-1	CASSPPGTGGFRAFF	TGTGCCAGCAGCCCCCCAGGGACAGGGGGCTTCAGAGCTTTCTTT
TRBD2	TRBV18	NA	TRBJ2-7	CASSPKPGLAGLSSYEQYF	TGTGCCAGCTCACCGAAACCGGGACTAGCGGGACTAAGCTCCTACGAGCAGTACTTC
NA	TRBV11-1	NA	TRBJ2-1	CASSAAPTDPQFF	TGTGCCAGCAGCGCCGCCCCAACCGATCCCCAGTTCTTC
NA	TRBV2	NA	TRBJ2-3	CASTVSGLDTQYF	TGTGCCAGCACGGTTTCGGGTTTAGATACGCAGTATTTT
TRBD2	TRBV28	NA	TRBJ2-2	CASSPTSGTAGGGELFF	TGTGCCAGCAGTCCCACTAGCGGGACCGCCGGGGGCGGGGAGCTGTTTTTT
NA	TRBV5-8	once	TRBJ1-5	CASSLGRHYRQPQHF	TGTGCCAGCAGCTTGGGACGGCACTATAGGCAGCCCCAGCATTTT
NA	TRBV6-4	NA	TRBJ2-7	CASSERAGGYYEQYF	TGTGCCAGCAGTGAGAGGGCAGGGGGGTACTACGAGCAGTACTTC
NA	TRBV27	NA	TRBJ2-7	CASSFTLGPYEQYF	TGTGCCAGCAGTTTTACTCTGGGCCCCTACGAGCAGTACTTC
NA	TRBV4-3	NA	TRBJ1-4	CASSQGGGKGEKLFF	TGCGCCAGCAGCCAGGGTGGAGGAAAGGGTGAAAAACTGTTTTTT
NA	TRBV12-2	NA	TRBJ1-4	CASRSGEKLFF	TGTGCAAGTCGCTCGGGGGAAAAACTGTTTTTT
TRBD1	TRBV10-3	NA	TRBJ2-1	CAISARTGDDEQFF	TGTGCCATCAGCGCAAGGACAGGGGACGATGAGCAGTTCTTC
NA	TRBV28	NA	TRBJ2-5	CASTESWNQETQYF	TGTGCCAGCACCGAGAGTTGGAACCAAGAGACCCAGTACTTC
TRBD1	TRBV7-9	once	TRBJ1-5	CASSSDRGGNQPQHF	TGTGCCAGCAGTAGTGACAGGGGAGGCAATCAGCCCCAGCATTTT